The 20 T cell receptor beta chains below come from one sample, sequenced in a study of cytomegalovirus exposure and HLA in healthy donors. Clones were sequenced by immunoSEQ multiplex PCR, and TCRdb holds only the in-frame ones, with some missing. The table lists 50,000 to 65,000 clones, over 90% of them singletons. The sequencing sample was made of PBMCs. The source is a woman aged 18-29 years in good health and CMV-seropositive.

The J gene is TRBJ2-4, the V gene TRBV5-1; 8 bases agree with TRBD1. The CDR3 is 17 amino acids. Germline lookup yields CDR1 SGHRS and CDR2 YFSETQ. V lost 0 bases, J lost 0 bases, and 5 bases stayed unmatched. CDR3 residues: CASSLGPGGLAKNIQYF. The CDR3 DNA reads as TGCGCCAGCAGCTTGGGCCCAGGGGGCCTAGCCAAAAACATTCAGTACTTC.

Here the CDR3 reads CASSLSSSFYEQYF. The CDR3 DNA reads as TGTGCCAGCAGTTTAAGCTCTTCTTTCTACGAGCAGTACTTC. V usage is TRBV27 and J usage is TRBJ2-7; D gene unclear. Germline assignment: CDR1 MNHEY and CDR2 SMNVEV (reference sequence). The CDR3 length is 14 residues. Trimming took off 2 bases at V and 3 bases at J, with 11 bases between the two ends.

The chain recombines TRBV10-1 with TRBJ2-5; the match to TRBD2 covers 7 bases. The CDR3 loop spans 15 amino acids. Per germline, CDR1 WNHNN and CDR2 SYGVQD (reference sequence). The J segment lost 2 bases and the V segment lost 3 bases, leaving 6 bases of the junction unmatched. The CDR3 DNA reads as TGCGCCAGCAGTGATCAGGCTAGCGGTCAAGAGACCCAGTACTTC. It specifies CASSDQASGQETQYF.

This clone was recorded once. V is TRBV7-9 and J is TRBJ1-2; TRBD1 matches 9 bases. V lost 5 bases and J lost 7; bases outside the gene matches: 8. The CDR3 is 14 residues long. The germline V gene encodes CDR1 SEHNR and CDR2 FQNEAQ (reference sequence). The CDR3 here is CASSLTGGDGGYTF. In nucleotides, the CDR3 is TGTGCCAGCAGCCTCACAGGGGGCGATGGTGGCTACACCTTC.

A single count supports this clone. This sequence joins TRBV5-8 and TRBJ2-5, with a possible D match to TRBD1 (5 bases). V lost 7 bases and J lost 5, with 12 bases in between. Germline CDR1 and CDR2: SGHTS and YDEGEE. The CDR3 consists of 12 residues. In DNA, the CDR3 is TGTGCCAGCGGACGACAGAGGGAGACCCAGTACTTC. Its translation: CASGRQRETQYF.

The V and J genes are TRBV9 and TRBJ2-1, with 8 bases identical to TRBD2. The CDR3 length is 13 residues. In germline, CDR1 is SGDLS, CDR2 YYNGEE. Unmatched junction bases numbered 4, after V lost 5 bases and J lost 6 bases. The CDR3 reads CASSDTSGNEQFF. The DNA for the CDR3 is TGTGCCAGCAGTGACACTAGCGGCAATGAGCAGTTCTTC.

The rearrangement links TRBV2 to TRBJ2-1; D might be TRBD1 (7 bases). Germline V lookup: CDR1 SNHLY, CDR2 FYNNEI. V shed 9 bases and J shed 5 bases, with 14 bases lying between them. The length of the CDR3 is 13 residues. The CDR3 protein is CARGLGTDNEQFF. Here the CDR3 DNA reads TGTGCCAGGGGACTCGGGACAGACAATGAGCAGTTCTTC.

The chain uses TRBV18 and TRBJ1-1, with 10 nucleotides matching TRBD1. CDR3 length: 17 amino acids. Germline CDR1 KGHSH, CDR2 LQKENI. V dropped 6 bases and J dropped 4; count of bases not matched to a gene: 14. The CDR3 reads CASSRNMMGQGTTEAFF. The CDR3, as DNA: TGTGCCAGCTCCCGCAATATGATGGGACAGGGGACCACTGAAGCTTTCTTT.

The rearrangement joins TRBV28 to TRBJ2-6; perhaps TRBD2 as D (6 bases). The CDR3 has 14 amino acids. The V end lost 11 bases, the J end lost 4 bases, and 15 bases lay between the germline ends. Germline values: CDR1 MDHEN, CDR2 SYDVKM. In nucleotides, the CDR3 is TGTGCCGGAGGGTCTTCAAGAGGGGCCAACGTCCTGACTTTC. Amino acids: CAGGSSRGANVLTF.

This clone was seen a single time. This chain joins TRBV7-9 and TRBJ2-1, with D possibly matching TRBD2 (6 bases). The CDR3 runs to 11 residues. Germline lookup yields CDR1 SEHNR and CDR2 FQNEAQ (reference sequence). The V and J ends lost 3 bases and 15 bases respectively, with 12 bases between them. CDR3 DNA: TGTGCCAGCAGCTTGGGCTTGGGGGGGTTCTTC. Its protein is CASSLGLGGFF.

This clone showed up just once. The V call is TRBV5-1, the J call TRBJ2-3; possibly TRBD1 for D (6 bases). V shed 3 bases and J shed 6 bases, with 14 bases lying between them. CDR1 SGHRS and CDR2 YFSETQ come from the germline V gene. This CDR3 is built from 14 residues. This chain's CDR3 is CASSYGTLDDTQYF. In nucleotides, the CDR3 is TGCGCCAGCAGCTACGGGACACTTGATGATACGCAGTATTTT.

The V call is TRBV19, the J call TRBJ2-1; 7 bases map to TRBD1. Looked up from germline, CDR1 is LNHDA and CDR2 is SQIVND (reference sequence). The V segment lost 3 bases and the J segment 6 bases; nucleotides outside the gene matches: 5. There are 14 residues in the CDR3. CDR3 coding DNA: TGTGCCAGTAGTATTCGGAGACAGGGCAATGAGCAGTTCTTC. Its translation is CASSIRRQGNEQFF.

The chain is built from TRBV30 and TRBJ1-5; 10 bases agree with TRBD1. The length of the CDR3 is 13 residues. J gave up 8 bases and V 1 base, and 2 bases lay outside the gene matches. Germline CDR1 and CDR2: GTSNPN and SVGIG (reference sequence). CDR3 bases: TGTGCCTGGAGTGAGGACAGGGGGGAGCCCCAGCATTTT. It specifies CAWSEDRGEPQHF.

The chain carries TRBV30 and TRBJ2-5; 11 bases are a match to TRBD2. In germline, CDR1 is GTSNPN, CDR2 SVGIG (reference sequence). J gave up 2 bases and V 3 bases, and 8 bases lay outside the gene matches. The CDR3 extends over 16 amino acids. CDR3 in amino acids: CAWSILRTSGQETQYF. CDR3 nucleotide sequence: TGTGCCTGGAGCATTCTGCGGACTAGCGGGCAAGAGACCCAGTACTTC.

This clone was picked up a small number of times. The chain is built from TRBV18 and TRBJ1-2; 10 nucleotides match TRBD1. Unmatched junction bases numbered 7, after V lost 3 bases and J lost 6 bases. Germline V lookup: CDR1 KGHSH, CDR2 LQKENI. CDR3 size: 15 residues. CDR3 nucleotide sequence: TGTGCCAGCTCACCCCGCCTGGACAGGGGGGATGGCTACACCTTC. It is translated as CASSPRLDRGDGYTF.

This sequence joins TRBV18 and TRBJ1-4; 7 nucleotides line up with TRBD1. V was pared by 6 bases and J by 0 bases, with 4 bases of the junction left unmatched. The germline V gene has CDR1 KGHSH and CDR2 LQKENI. This CDR3 spans 15 amino acids. The CDR3 DNA is TGTGCCAGCTCGGTGCAGGGGGCAACTAATGAAAAACTGTTTTTT. Translating gives CASSVQGATNEKLFF.

The chain links TRBV28 to TRBJ1-1; D gene unclear. The CDR3 is made up of 14 amino acids. Germline lookup yields CDR1 MDHEN and CDR2 SYDVKM. Trimming pared 4 bases from V and 4 bases from J, leaving 13 bases between. The CDR3 DNA sequence: TGTGCCAGCAGTTCAGGCCAGGTTCGCACTGAAGCTTTCTTT. As protein: CASSSGQVRTEAFF.

J is TRBJ1-1 and V is TRBV19; D is perhaps TRBD1 (5 bases). The CDR3 sequence is 14 residues long. The V gene lost 6 bases and the J gene lost 0 bases, with 11 bases spanning the gap. Germline CDR1 reads LNHDA; CDR2 reads SQIVND (reference sequence). For the CDR3, the DNA is TGTGCCAGTAGGGAGGGGCCGATGAACACTGAAGCTTTCTTT. As protein: CASREGPMNTEAFF.

V and J are TRBV27 and TRBJ2-1; TRBD2 matches at 7 bases. J was trimmed by 9 bases and V by 5 bases; bases with no gene match: 16. This CDR3 spans 16 amino acids. In germline, CDR1 is MNHEY, CDR2 SMNVEV (reference sequence). The CDR3 reads CASSPDTGLPVGEQFF. The DNA for the CDR3 is TGTGCCAGCAGTCCGGACACGGGACTACCCGTCGGTGAGCAGTTCTTC.

The chain carries TRBV6-5 and TRBJ2-2; tentative D call: TRBD2 (6 bases). There are 16 residues in the CDR3. V lost 2 bases and J lost 3, with 13 bases in between. Per germline, CDR1 MNHEY and CDR2 SVGAGI. CDR3 residues: CASSYVRERHTGELFF. The CDR3, as DNA: TGTGCCAGCAGTTACGTCCGGGAGCGCCACACCGGGGAGCTGTTTTTT.